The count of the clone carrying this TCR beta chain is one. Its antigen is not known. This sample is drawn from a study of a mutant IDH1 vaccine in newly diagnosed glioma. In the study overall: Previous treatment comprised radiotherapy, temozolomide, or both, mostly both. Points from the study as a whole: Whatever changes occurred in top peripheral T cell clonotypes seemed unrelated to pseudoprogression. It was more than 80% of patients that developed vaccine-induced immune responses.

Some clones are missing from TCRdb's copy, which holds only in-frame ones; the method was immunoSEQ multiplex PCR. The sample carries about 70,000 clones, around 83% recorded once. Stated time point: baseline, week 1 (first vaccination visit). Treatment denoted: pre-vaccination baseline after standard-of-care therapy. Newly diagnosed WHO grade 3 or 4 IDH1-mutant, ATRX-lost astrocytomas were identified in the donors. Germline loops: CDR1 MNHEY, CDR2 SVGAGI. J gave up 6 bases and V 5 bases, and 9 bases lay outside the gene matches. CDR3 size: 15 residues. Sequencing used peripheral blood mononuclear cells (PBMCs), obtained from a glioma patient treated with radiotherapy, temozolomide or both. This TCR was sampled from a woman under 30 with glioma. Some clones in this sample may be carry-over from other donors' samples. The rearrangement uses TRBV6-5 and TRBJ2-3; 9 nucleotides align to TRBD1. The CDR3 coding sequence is TGTGCCAGCAGTCCCCGGGACAGGGATTTTGATACGCAGTATTTT. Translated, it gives CASSPRDRDFDTQYF.